A single sample gave rise to the 18 T cell receptor beta chains below, sequenced in a study of T-cell reconstitution after alpha-beta-depleted transplantation in children. Whole-study findings and limits: By one year post-transplant, T-cell counts and diversity largely arose from T cells that were newly produced.

For these receptors, no antigen is known. The library targeted TCRbeta and was prepared with unique molecular identifiers. TCRdb re-derived calls from the PCR reads in MiXCR, one entry per CDR3 protein. The sample has around 270,000 distinct CDR3 sequences, almost 8% seen once. The sample consisted of peripheral blood, taken 360 days after TCRalphabeta/CD19-depleted stem cell transplant. The receptors come from a female patient aged 2-10 years who had a stem cell transplant for Fanconi anemia, so the T cells may come from the graft donor.

This clonotype occurred a few times. The rearrangement uses TRBV6-5 and TRBJ2-7; D call uncertain. Trimming took off 0 bases at V and 3 bases at J, with 9 bases between the two ends. This CDR3 is built from 14 residues. In germline, CDR1 is MNHEY, CDR2 SVGAGI. Here the CDR3 reads CASSYSEQHYEQYF. CDR3 DNA: TGTGCCAGCAGTTACTCTGAACAGCACTACGAGCAGTACTTC.

The gene calls are TRBV6-2 or TRBV6-3 and TRBJ1-2; D remains ambiguous. The CDR3 contains 15 residues. CDR1 and CDR2 from the germline V gene are MNHEY and SVGEGT. V was clipped by 2 bases and J by 3 bases, with 13 bases between them. CDR3 nucleotide sequence: TGTGCCAGCAGTTACCAACGGATAGACTACTATGGCTACACCTTC. Translation: CASSYQRIDYYGYTF.

This clonotype showed up many times. This chain joins TRBV4-2 and TRBJ2-3; 10 bases map to TRBD2. Germline assignment: CDR1 LGHNA and CDR2 YNFKEQ. The CDR3 is 18 residues long. The ends lost 5 bases at V and 2 bases at J; junction bases unmatched: 13. The CDR3 DNA follows: TGTGCCAGCAGCACCCCGACTAGCGGGCAGGGACTCACAGATACGCAGTATTTT. Protein product: CASSTPTSGQGLTDTQYF.

The sample holds many counts of this clonotype. The chain has TRBV5-1 and TRBJ1-2; no firm D call. This CDR3 is built from 12 residues. V was pared by 5 bases and J by 7 bases, with 12 bases between. Germline V gene data show CDR1 as SGHRS and CDR2 as YFSETQ. CDR3 protein: CASSSPDAGYTF. As DNA, the CDR3 is TGCGCCAGCAGTTCGCCAGACGCTGGCTACACCTTC. The full variable domain, in which reference TRBV5-1 and TRBJ1-2 provide the parts outside the CDR3, is KAGVTQTPRYLIKTRGQQVTLSCSPISGHRSVSWYQQTPGQGLQFLFEYFSETQRNKGNFPGRFSGRQFSNSRSEMNVSTLELGDSALYLCASSSPDAGYTFGSGTRLTVV.

This clonotype was recorded at least ten times. The V gene is TRBV20-1, the J gene TRBJ2-3; 8 positions match TRBD2. This CDR3 has 14 amino acids. Germline trimming cut 0 bases from V and 7 bases from J; bases unmatched to any gene: 6. CDR1 and CDR2 (germline): DFQATT, SNEGSKA (reference sequence). In DNA form, the CDR3 reads TGCAGTGCTAGAGATTTGCGGGAGGTTTATACGCAGTATTTT. Translating gives CSARDLREVYTQYF.

The rearrangement links TRBV10-3 to TRBJ2-2, with D uncertain. Trimming took off 1 base at V and 5 bases at J, with 8 bases between the two ends. The V gene's germline CDR1 is ENHRY and CDR2 SYGVKD. The CDR3 is made up of 14 amino acids. The CDR3 region has the DNA TGTGCCATCAGTGAGTTAGGACGGACCGGGGAGCTGTTTTTT. This sequence encodes CAISELGRTGELFF.

This clonotype appeared many times. V usage is TRBV5-1 and J usage is TRBJ2-1; no clear D gene. The CDR3 runs to 15 residues. In germline, CDR1 is SGHRS, CDR2 YFSETQ. The V and J ends lost 2 bases and 8 bases respectively, with 17 bases between them. The CDR3 is CASSFRHNLWDEQFF. The CDR3 DNA reads as TGCGCCAGCAGCTTCAGACACAACCTGTGGGATGAGCAGTTCTTC.

V gene TRBV9 combines with J gene TRBJ2-1; 15 bases agree with TRBD2. Germline assignment: CDR1 SGDLS and CDR2 YYNGEE. The CDR3 runs 16 residues. The V and J ends lost 5 bases and 8 bases, in that order; junction bases with no gene match: 8. CDR3 loop: CASSDRTSGRGHEQFF. CDR3 bases: TGTGCCAGCAGTGACCGGACTAGCGGGAGGGGTCATGAGCAGTTCTTC.

This chain connects TRBV24-1 to TRBJ2-1; D possibly corresponds to TRBD1 (6 bases). Germline V lookup: CDR1 KGHDR, CDR2 SFDVKD. V lost 2 bases to trimming and J lost 6 bases, with 13 bases between them. CDR3 length: 15 residues. CDR3 sequence (DNA): TGTGCCACCAGTGATTGGCTACAGGGCAGCAATGAGCAGTTCTTC. Its protein is CATSDWLQGSNEQFF.

Ten or more counts support this clonotype. The V gene is TRBV11-2, the J gene TRBJ2-3; D perhaps matches TRBD2 (6 bases). This CDR3 has 13 residues. Trimming took 1 base from V and 11 from J, leaving 13 bases between them. The V gene's germline CDR1 is SGHAT and CDR2 FQNNGV. Here the CDR3 reads CASSLGGDGQQYF. The CDR3 DNA reads as TGTGCCAGCAGCTTAGGGGGGGATGGACAGCAGTATTTT.

V and J are TRBV5-5 and TRBJ2-7; either TRBD1 or TRBD2 may supply D (6 bases each). Trimming cost V 0 bases and J 3 bases, with 16 bases left between them. Germline values: CDR1 SGHKS, CDR2 YYEKEE (reference sequence). The CDR3 runs 16 residues. CDR3 nucleotide sequence: TGTGCCAGCAGCTTGGGACAACAGGGAGGAGGCTACGAGCAGTACTTC. It specifies CASSLGQQGGGYEQYF.

The chain links TRBV3-1 to TRBJ2-3, with a weak D call TRBD2 (5 bases). CDR1 and CDR2 (germline): LGHDT, YNNKEL (reference sequence). The length of the CDR3 is 15 residues. V lost 1 base to trimming and J lost 4 bases, with 12 bases between them. The CDR3 DNA reads TGTGCCAGCAGCCAAGTGACCGGACTGTCAGATACGCAGTATTTT. Its translation is CASSQVTGLSDTQYF.

The chain joins TRBV19 to TRBJ2-1, with TRBD2 identical over 7 bases. The CDR3 runs to 16 residues. V lost 1 base to trimming and J lost 4 bases; unmatched junction nucleotides: 7. The germline V gene encodes CDR1 LNHDA and CDR2 SQIVND (reference sequence). The CDR3 bases are TGTGCCAGTAGTATAGTCCTAGCGGCGATATACAATGAGCAGTTCTTC. The encoded protein is CASSIVLAAIYNEQFF.

The genes are TRBV7-9 and TRBJ2-5, with 7 bases that match TRBD2. CDR1 is SEHNR and CDR2 is FQNEAQ in the germline V gene (reference sequence). There are 15 residues in the CDR3. With V trimmed by 5 bases and J by 5 bases, 11 bases remained unmatched. The CDR3 region is CASSVTGGGTETQYF. CDR3 DNA sequence: TGTGCCAGCAGCGTGACCGGCGGGGGTACGGAGACCCAGTACTTC.

The rearrangement links TRBV4-2 to TRBJ2-2, with 9 nucleotides matching TRBD2. The CDR3 extends over 18 amino acids. The junction had 8 bases not matched to a gene; V was cut back by 1 base and J by 2 bases. Germline CDR1 and CDR2: LGHNA and YNFKEQ. The CDR3 region has the DNA TGTGCCAGCAGCCAAGTTTTTAGCGGGGGACGTAACACCGGGGAGCTGTTTTTT. This sequence encodes CASSQVFSGGRNTGELFF.

As regards this clonotype: Its ends do not fully match the called genes, so a read error is possible. The chain has TRBV12-3 or TRBV12-4 and TRBJ2-7; 11 bases are shared with TRBD2. There are 18 residues in the CDR3. The chain's CDR3 is CAISSPTSGNTTEYEQYF. The CDR3 nucleotides are TGTGCCATCAGTTCCCCGACTAGCGGGAACACCACCGAATACGAGCAGTACTTC.

This clonotype was detected ten times or more. The chain joins TRBV9 to TRBJ2-7; D is ambiguous. CDR1 is SGDLS and CDR2 is YYNGEE in the germline V gene. The CDR3 is 14 residues long. Deletions cut 0 bases from V and 5 bases from J, with 12 bases between. The DNA for the CDR3 is TGTGCCAGCAGCGTAGGGGTAATACCCCACGAGCAGTACTTC. Encoded protein: CASSVGVIPHEQYF.

This clonotype was picked up a small number of times. DNA of the CDR3: TGTGCCAGCAGTTCAAGTCGGGGCTATAATTCACCCCTCCACTTT. This sequence encodes CASSSSRGYNSPLHF. The gene calls are TRBV27 and TRBJ1-6; D uncertain. V was trimmed by 4 bases and J by 3 bases, leaving 10 bases between them. Germline values: CDR1 MNHEY, CDR2 SMNVEV (reference sequence). The CDR3 is made up of 15 amino acids.